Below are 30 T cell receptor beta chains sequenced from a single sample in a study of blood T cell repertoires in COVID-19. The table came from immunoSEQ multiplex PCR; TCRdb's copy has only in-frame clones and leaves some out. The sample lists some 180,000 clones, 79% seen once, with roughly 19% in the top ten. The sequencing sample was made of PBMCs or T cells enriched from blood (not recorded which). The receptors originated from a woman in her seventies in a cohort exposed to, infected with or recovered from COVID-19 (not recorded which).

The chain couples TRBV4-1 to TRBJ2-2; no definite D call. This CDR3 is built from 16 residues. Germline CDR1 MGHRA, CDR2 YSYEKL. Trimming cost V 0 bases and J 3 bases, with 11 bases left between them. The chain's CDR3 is CASSQDVTGDTGELFF. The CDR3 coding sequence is TGCGCCAGCAGCCAAGATGTTACGGGTGACACCGGGGAGCTGTTTTTT.

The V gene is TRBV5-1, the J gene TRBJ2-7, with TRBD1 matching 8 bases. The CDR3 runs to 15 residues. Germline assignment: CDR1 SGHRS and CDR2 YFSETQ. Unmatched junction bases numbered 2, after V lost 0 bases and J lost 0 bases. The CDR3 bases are TGCGCCAGCAGCTTGGGGACAGGGCCCTCCTACGAGCAGTACTTC. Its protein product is CASSLGTGPSYEQYF.

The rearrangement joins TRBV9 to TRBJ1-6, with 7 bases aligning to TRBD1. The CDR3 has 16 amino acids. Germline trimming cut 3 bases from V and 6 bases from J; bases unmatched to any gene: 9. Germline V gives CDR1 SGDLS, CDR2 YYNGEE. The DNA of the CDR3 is TGTGCCAGCAGCGACGGTTTCGGGACAGTTAATTCACCCCTCCACTTT. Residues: CASSDGFGTVNSPLHF.

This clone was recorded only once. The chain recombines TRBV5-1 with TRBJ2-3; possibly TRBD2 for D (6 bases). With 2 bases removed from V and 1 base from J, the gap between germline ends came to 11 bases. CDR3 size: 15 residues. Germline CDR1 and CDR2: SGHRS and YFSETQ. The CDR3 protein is CASSFGGLGTDTQYF. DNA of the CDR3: TGCGCCAGCAGCTTTGGGGGACTCGGCACAGATACGCAGTATTTT.

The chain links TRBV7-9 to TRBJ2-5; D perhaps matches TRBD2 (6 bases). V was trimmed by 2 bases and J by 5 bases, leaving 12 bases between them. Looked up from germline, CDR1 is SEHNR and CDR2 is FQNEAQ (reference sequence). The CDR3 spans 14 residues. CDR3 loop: CASSLYSLAETQYF. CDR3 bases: TGTGCCAGCAGCTTATACTCCCTAGCGGAGACCCAGTACTTC.

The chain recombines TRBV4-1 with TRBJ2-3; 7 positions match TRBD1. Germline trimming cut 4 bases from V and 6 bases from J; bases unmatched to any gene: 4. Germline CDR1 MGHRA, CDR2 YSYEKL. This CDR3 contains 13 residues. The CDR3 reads CASSPGGEDTQYF. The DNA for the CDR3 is TGCGCCAGCAGCCCAGGGGGAGAGGATACGCAGTATTTT.

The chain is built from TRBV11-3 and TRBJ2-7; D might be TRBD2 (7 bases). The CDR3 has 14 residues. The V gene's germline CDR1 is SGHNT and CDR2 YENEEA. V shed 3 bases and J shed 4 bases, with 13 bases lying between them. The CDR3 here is CASSFAGRGYEQYF. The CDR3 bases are TGTGCCAGCAGCTTTGCAGGGAGGGGGTACGAGCAGTACTTC.

CDR3 coding DNA: TGTGCCAGCAGCTTTCTAGGGGGTGAAAAACTGTTTTTT. Translation: CASSFLGGEKLFF. This chain connects TRBV7-9 to TRBJ1-4; TRBD1 is a possible D gene (6 bases). CDR3 size: 13 residues. Trimming pared 3 bases from V and 7 bases from J, leaving 9 bases between. Per germline, CDR1 SEHNR and CDR2 FQNEAQ (reference sequence).

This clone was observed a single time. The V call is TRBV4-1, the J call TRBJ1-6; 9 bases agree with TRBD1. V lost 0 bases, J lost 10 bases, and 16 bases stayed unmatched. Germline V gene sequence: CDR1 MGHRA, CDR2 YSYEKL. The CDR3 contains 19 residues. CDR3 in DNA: TGCGCCAGCAGCCAAGATCGGCTCAAAACAGGGGGCTTAGTATCACCCCTCCACTTT. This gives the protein CASSQDRLKTGGLVSPLHF.

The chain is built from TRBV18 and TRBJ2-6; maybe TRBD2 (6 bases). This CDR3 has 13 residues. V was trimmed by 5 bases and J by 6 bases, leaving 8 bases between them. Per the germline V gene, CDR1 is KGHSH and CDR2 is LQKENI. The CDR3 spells CASSGTSANVLTF. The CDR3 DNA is TGTGCCAGCTCAGGGACTTCGGCCAACGTCCTGACTTTC. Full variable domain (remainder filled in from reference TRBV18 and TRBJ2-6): NAGVMQNPRHLVRRRGQEARLRCSPMKGHSHVYWYRQLPEEGLKFMVYLQKENIIDESGMPKERFSAEFPKEGPSILRIQQVVRGDSAAYFCASSGTSANVLTFGAGSRLTVL.

The CDR3 here is CASISQAAVTDTQYF. CDR3 in DNA: TGTGCCAGCATCTCTCAGGCCGCCGTCACAGATACGCAGTATTTT. This chain connects TRBV6-5 to TRBJ2-3; D is undetermined. The CDR3 contains 15 residues. Germline CDR1 is MNHEY and CDR2 is SVGAGI. The V end lost 7 bases, the J end lost 2 bases, and 16 bases lay between the germline ends.

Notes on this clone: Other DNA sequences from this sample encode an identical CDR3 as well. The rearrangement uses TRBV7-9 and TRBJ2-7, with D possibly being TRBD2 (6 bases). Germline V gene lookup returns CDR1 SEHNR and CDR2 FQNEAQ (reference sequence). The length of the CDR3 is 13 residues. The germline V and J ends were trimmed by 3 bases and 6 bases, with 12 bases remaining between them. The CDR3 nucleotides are TGTGCCAGCAGCTTCGGGGGTGATCGCGAGCAGTACTTC. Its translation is CASSFGGDREQYF.

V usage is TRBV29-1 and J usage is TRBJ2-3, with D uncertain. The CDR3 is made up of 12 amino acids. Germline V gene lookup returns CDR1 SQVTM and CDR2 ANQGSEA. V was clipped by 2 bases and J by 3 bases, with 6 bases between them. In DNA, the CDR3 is TGCAGCGTTGAACGCAGGACAGATACGCAGTATTTT. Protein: CSVERRTDTQYF.

This CDR3 reads CASSPTSNSPLHF. In DNA, the CDR3 is TGTGCCAGCAGTCCCACGAGCAATTCACCCCTCCACTTT. The chain couples TRBV12-3 or TRBV12-4 to TRBJ1-6; D is uncertain. This CDR3 spans 13 amino acids. V was pared by 5 bases and J by 7 bases, with 9 bases between.

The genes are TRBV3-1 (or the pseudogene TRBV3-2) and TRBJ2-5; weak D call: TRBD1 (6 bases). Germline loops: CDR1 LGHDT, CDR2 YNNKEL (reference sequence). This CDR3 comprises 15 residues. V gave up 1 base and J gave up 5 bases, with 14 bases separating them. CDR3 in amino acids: CASSQGARQAETQYF. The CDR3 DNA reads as TGTGCCAGCAGCCAAGGGGCCCGACAGGCTGAGACCCAGTACTTC.

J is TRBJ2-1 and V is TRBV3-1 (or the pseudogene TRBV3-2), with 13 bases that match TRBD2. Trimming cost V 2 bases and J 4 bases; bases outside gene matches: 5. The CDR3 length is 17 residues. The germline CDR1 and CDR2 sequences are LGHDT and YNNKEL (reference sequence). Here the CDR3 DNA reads TGTGCCAGCAGCCAAAGACTAGCGGGAGGCAATTACAATGAGCAGTTCTTC. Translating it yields CASSQRLAGGNYNEQFF.

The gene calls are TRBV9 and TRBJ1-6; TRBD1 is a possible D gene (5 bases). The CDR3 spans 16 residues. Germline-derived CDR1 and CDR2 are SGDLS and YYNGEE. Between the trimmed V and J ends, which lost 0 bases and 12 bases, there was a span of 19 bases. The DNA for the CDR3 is TGTGCCAGCAGCGTAGGAGCAGGGTCATCCATGGGACCCCTCCACTTT. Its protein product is CASSVGAGSSMGPLHF.

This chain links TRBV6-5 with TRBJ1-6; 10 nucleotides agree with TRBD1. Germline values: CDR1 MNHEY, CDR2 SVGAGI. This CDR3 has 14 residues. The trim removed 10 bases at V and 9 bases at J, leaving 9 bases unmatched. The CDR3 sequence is CATKTGTGASPLHF. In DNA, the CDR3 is TGTGCCACCAAAACCGGGACAGGGGCTTCACCCCTCCACTTT.

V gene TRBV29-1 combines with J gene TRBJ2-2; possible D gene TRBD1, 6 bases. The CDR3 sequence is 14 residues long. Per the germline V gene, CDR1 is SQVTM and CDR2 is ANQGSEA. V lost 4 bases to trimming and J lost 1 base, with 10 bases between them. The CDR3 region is CSVGGLGNTGELFF. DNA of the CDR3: TGCAGCGTTGGGGGGCTGGGGAACACCGGGGAGCTGTTTTTT.

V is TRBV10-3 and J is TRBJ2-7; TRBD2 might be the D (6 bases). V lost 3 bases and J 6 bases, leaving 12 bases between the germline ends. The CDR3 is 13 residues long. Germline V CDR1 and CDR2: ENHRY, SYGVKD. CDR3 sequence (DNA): TGTGCCATCAGTGACCCCGGGACTCGCGAGCAGTACTTC. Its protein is CAISDPGTREQYF.

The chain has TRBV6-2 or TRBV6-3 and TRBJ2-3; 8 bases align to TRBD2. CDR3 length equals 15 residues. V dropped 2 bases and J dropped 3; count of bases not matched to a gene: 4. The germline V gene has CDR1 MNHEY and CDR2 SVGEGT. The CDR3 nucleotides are TGTGCCAGCAGTTACGGGGCTAGCGGGACAGATACGCAGTATTTT. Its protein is CASSYGASGTDTQYF.

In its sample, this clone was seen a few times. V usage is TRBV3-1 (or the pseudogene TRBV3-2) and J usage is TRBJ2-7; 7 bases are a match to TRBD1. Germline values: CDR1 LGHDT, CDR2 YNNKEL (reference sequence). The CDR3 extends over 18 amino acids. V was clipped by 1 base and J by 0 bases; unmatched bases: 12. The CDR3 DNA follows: TGTGCCAGCAGCCAAGGATTGTACAGGGGTATCGACTCCTACGAGCAGTACTTC. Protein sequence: CASSQGLYRGIDSYEQYF.

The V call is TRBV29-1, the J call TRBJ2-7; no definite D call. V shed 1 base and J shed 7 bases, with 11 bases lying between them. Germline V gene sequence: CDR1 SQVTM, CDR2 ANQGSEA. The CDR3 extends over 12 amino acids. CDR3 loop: CSVEGPGAEQYF. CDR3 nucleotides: TGCAGCGTTGAAGGACCCGGAGCGGAGCAGTACTTC.

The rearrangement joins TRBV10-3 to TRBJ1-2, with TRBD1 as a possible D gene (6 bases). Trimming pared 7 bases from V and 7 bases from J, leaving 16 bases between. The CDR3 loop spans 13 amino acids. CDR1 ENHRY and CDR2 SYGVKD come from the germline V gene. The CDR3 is CAITPSTGLGYTF. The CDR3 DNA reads TGTGCCATCACCCCCTCGACAGGTCTTGGCTACACCTTC.

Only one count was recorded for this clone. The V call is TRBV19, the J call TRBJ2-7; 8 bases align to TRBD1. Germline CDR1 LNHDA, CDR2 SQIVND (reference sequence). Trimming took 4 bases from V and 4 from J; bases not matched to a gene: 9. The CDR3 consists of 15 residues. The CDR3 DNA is TGTGCCAGTAGTAGGCCAGGGGGCGGTGAGTACGAGCAGTACTTC. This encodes CASSRPGGGEYEQYF.

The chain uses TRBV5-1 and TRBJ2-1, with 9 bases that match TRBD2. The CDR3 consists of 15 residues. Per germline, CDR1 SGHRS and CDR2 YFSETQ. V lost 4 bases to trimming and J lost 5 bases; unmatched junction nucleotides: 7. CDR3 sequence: CASSQSGLANNEQFF. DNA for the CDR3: TGCGCCAGCAGCCAGTCAGGACTAGCGAACAATGAGCAGTTCTTC. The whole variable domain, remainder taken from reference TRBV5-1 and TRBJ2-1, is KAGVTQTPRYLIKTRGQQVTLSCSPISGHRSVSWYQQTPGQGLQFLFEYFSETQRNKGNFPGRFSGRQFSNSRSEMNVSTLELGDSALYLCASSQSGLANNEQFFGPGTRLTVL.

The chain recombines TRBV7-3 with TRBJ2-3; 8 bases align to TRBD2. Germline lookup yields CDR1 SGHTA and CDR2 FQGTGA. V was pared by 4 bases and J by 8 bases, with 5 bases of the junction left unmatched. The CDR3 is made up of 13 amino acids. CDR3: CASSSAGTSTQYF. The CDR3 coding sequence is TGTGCCAGCAGCTCTGCCGGGACTAGTACGCAGTATTTT.

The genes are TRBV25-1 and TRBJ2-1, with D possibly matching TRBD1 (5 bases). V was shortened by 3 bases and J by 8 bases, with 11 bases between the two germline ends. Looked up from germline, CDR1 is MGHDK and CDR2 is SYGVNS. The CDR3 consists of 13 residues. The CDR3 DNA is TGTGCCAGCAGTGACCAGGGTCCCGATGAGCAGTTCTTC. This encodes CASSDQGPDEQFF.

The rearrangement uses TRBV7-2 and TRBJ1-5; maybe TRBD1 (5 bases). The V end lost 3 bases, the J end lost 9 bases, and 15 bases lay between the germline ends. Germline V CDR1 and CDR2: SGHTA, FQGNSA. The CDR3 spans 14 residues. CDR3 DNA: TGTGCCAGCAGCTTTTTTAATCAGGGCCCGCCCCAGCATTTT. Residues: CASSFFNQGPPQHF. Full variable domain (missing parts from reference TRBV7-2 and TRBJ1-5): GAGVSQSPSNKVTEKGKDVELRCDPISGHTALYWYRQSLGQGLEFLIYFQGNSAPDKSGLPSDRFSAERTGGSVSTLTIQRTQQEDSAVYLCASSFFNQGPPQHFGDGTRLSIL.

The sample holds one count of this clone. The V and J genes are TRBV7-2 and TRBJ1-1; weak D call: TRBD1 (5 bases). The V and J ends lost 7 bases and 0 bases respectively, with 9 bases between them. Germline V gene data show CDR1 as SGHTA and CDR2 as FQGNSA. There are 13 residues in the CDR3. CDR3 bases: TGTGCCAGCACCCGACAGATGAACACTGAAGCTTTCTTT. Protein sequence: CASTRQMNTEAFF.